This passage covers 30 T cell receptor beta chains from one sample sequenced in a study of T-cell reconstitution after alpha-beta-depleted transplantation in children. A TCRbeta library incorporating unique molecular identifiers was prepared. TCRdb analysed the PCR reads with MiXCR anew, one entry per CDR3 protein. The repertoire consists of 400,000 to 550,000 distinct CDR3 sequences, with more than 9% occurring once and the leading ten covering about 2%. This sample comprised PBMCs, obtained before TCRalphabeta/CD19-depleted stem cell transplant. The receptors were gathered from a child aged 2 to 10 with inherited bone marrow failure, due to receive a stem cell transplant.

This clonotype was seen ten or more times. The chain uses TRBV7-9 and TRBJ2-5; D gene unclear. Per the germline V gene, CDR1 is SEHNR and CDR2 is FQNEAQ (reference sequence). Trimming shortened V by 1 base and J by 2 bases, and 11 bases separated the two germline ends. CDR3 length: 15 amino acids. CDR3 sequence reads: CASSLVRYLQETQYF. The CDR3 DNA sequence: TGTGCCAGCAGCTTAGTCCGGTACTTACAAGAGACCCAGTACTTC.

This clonotype came up a few times. The genes are TRBV30 and TRBJ1-1; 8 bases fit TRBD1. Germline-derived CDR1 and CDR2 are GTSNPN and SVGIG (reference sequence). The CDR3 has 13 residues. Unmatched junction bases numbered 5, after V lost 3 bases and J lost 5 bases. The CDR3 bases are TGTGCCTGGAGCAGGGGGCTTGGGACTGAAGCTTTCTTT. It encodes CAWSRGLGTEAFF.

This clonotype was counted only a few times. The rearrangement uses TRBV5-1 and TRBJ2-2; the match to TRBD2 covers 12 bases. The CDR3 is 18 residues long. Germline CDR1 and CDR2: SGHRS and YFSETQ. V shed 7 bases and J 3 bases; nucleotides not matched to a gene: 13. The CDR3 coding sequence is TGCGCCAGCTACCGGGGCCTAGCGGGAGGGACGGACACCGGGGAGCTGTTTTTT. It encodes CASYRGLAGGTDTGELFF. The full variable domain, in which reference TRBV5-1 and TRBJ2-2 provide the parts outside the CDR3, is KAGVTQTPRYLIKTRGQQVTLSCSPISGHRSVSWYQQTPGQGLQFLFEYFSETQRNKGNFPGRFSGRQFSNSRSEMNVSTLELGDSALYLCASYRGLAGGTDTGELFFGEGSRLTVL.

Only a few counts were recorded for this clonotype. The genes are TRBV12-3 or TRBV12-4 and TRBJ2-7; D is unresolved. Between the trimmed V and J ends, which lost 2 bases and 2 bases, there was a span of 13 bases. This CDR3 contains 15 residues. The CDR3 nucleotides read TGTGCCAGCAGTTTAAGGGCCATGGGAACCTACGAGCAGTACTTC. This gives the protein CASSLRAMGTYEQYF.

This clonotype was seen at least ten times. The CDR3, as DNA: TGTGCCAGCAGTTGGGGGACAGCAGCAACTAATGAAAAACTGTTTTTT. The encoded protein is CASSWGTAATNEKLFF. The chain recombines TRBV7-8 with TRBJ1-4; 7 nucleotides agree with TRBD1. In germline, CDR1 is SGHVS, CDR2 FQNEAQ. The CDR3 is 16 residues long. V lost 6 bases and J lost 0; bases outside the gene matches: 7. Complete variable domain (other parts from reference TRBV7-8 and TRBJ1-4): GAGVSQSPRYKVAKRGQDVALRCDPISGHVSLFWYQQALGQGPEFLTYFQNEAQLDKSGLPSDRFFAERPEGSVSTLKIQRTQQEDSAVYLCASSWGTAATNEKLFFGSGTQLSVL.

At least ten counts were recorded for this clonotype. The V call is TRBV9, the J call TRBJ2-3; a possible D gene is TRBD2 (5 bases). The V end lost 0 bases, the J end lost 4 bases, and 9 bases lay between the germline ends. This CDR3 is 14 amino acids long. Germline V gene lookup returns CDR1 SGDLS and CDR2 YYNGEE. DNA of the CDR3: TGTGCCAGCAGCGTAGTGGGAGCTCCAGATACGCAGTATTTT. It encodes CASSVVGAPDTQYF.

In the case of this clonotype: A read error may be the cause here, since a much bigger clone is one base away. The conserved closing phenylalanine or tryptophan is absent in this CDR3, likely reflecting a read error. The rearrangement links TRBV28 to TRBJ2-7; TRBD2 might be the D (7 bases). In germline, CDR1 is MDHEN, CDR2 SYDVKM. V shed 7 bases and J shed 0 bases, with 22 bases lying between them. CDR3 size: 17 residues. CDR3 in DNA: TGTGCCAGCATCCGTAAGGGGGGGGCTTTCCGCTCCTACGAGCAGTACCTC. This sequence encodes CASIRKGGAFRSYEQYL.

This clonotype occurred many times. V is TRBV7-2 and J is TRBJ2-7; D is unresolved. V lost 4 bases and J 4 bases, leaving 23 bases between the germline ends. The CDR3 is 17 amino acids. Germline values: CDR1 SGHTA, CDR2 FQGNSA. The CDR3, as DNA: TGTGCCAGCAGCTCCGCTACCCTAGTAAGCTGGGCTTACGAGCAGTACTTC. This encodes CASSSATLVSWAYEQYF.

This clonotype was detected many times. The chain has TRBV10-2 and TRBJ2-7, with 10 bases identical to TRBD2. J gave up 6 bases and V 5 bases, and 7 bases lay outside the gene matches. In germline, CDR1 is WSHSY, CDR2 SAAADI. The CDR3 runs to 14 residues. This CDR3 is CASSKSGRAFEQYF. In DNA form, the CDR3 reads TGCGCCAGCAGTAAGAGCGGGAGGGCCTTCGAGCAGTACTTC.

The sample holds a few counts of this clonotype. V usage is TRBV29-1 and J usage is TRBJ2-2, with 7 bases fitting TRBD1. Germline loops: CDR1 SQVTM, CDR2 ANQGSEA. The CDR3 is 14 residues long. The ends lost 3 bases at V and 6 bases at J; junction bases unmatched: 7. DNA of the CDR3: TGCAGCGTTGACAGGACAGGTGACCCCGGGGAGCTGTTTTTT. This sequence encodes CSVDRTGDPGELFF.

This clonotype showed up many times. The chain couples TRBV27 to TRBJ1-1; D is undetermined. The CDR3 consists of 13 residues. The V gene lost 3 bases and the J gene lost 3 bases, with 8 bases spanning the gap. Germline CDR1 is MNHEY and CDR2 is SMNVEV (reference sequence). The CDR3 DNA follows: TGTGCCAGCAGTTTTTGGGCAGACACTGAAGCTTTCTTT. Protein sequence: CASSFWADTEAFF.

This clonotype was seen ten or more times. One end of the junction does not line up with germline, which may come from a read error. V gene TRBV6-5 combines with J gene TRBJ2-7, with a weak D call TRBD2 (6 bases). The CDR3 contains 13 residues. CDR1 is MNHEY and CDR2 is SVGAGI in the germline V gene. The CDR3 reads CASSYSPPREFHF. The CDR3 DNA sequence: TGTGCCAGCAGTTACTCGCCCCCTCGGGAGTTTCACTTC.

This clonotype has ten or more counts. This chain links TRBV29-1 with TRBJ1-2; maybe TRBD1 (6 bases). Germline V gene data show CDR1 as SQVTM and CDR2 as ANQGSEA. The CDR3 contains 15 residues. V was shortened by 1 base and J by 4 bases, with 16 bases between the two germline ends. CDR3 in amino acids: CSVEGSWTASYGYTF. The CDR3 DNA sequence: TGCAGCGTTGAAGGTTCTTGGACAGCTTCCTATGGCTACACCTTC.

The rearrangement joins TRBV20-1 to TRBJ2-1; TRBD2 agrees at 7 bases. The CDR3 consists of 15 residues. J lost 3 bases, V lost 0 bases, and 5 bases had no gene match. Looked up from germline, CDR1 is DFQATT and CDR2 is SNEGSKA (reference sequence). CDR3 coding DNA: TGCAGTGCTAGAGATGCGGGAGCGAACTACAATGAGCAGTTCTTC. Its protein is CSARDAGANYNEQFF.

This clonotype came up many times. V is TRBV28 and J is TRBJ2-4; possible D gene TRBD1, 6 bases. Germline CDR1 MDHEN, CDR2 SYDVKM. The CDR3 is made up of 14 amino acids. Trimming removed 7 bases from V and 7 bases from J, with 17 bases in between. For the CDR3, the DNA is TGTGCCAGCATCCTCCGGGACATGATGAACATTCAGTACTTC. Protein: CASILRDMMNIQYF. Together with reference TRBV28 and TRBJ2-4, the CDR3 gives the full variable domain: DVKVTQSSRYLVKRTGEKVFLECVQDMDHENMFWYRQDPGLGLRLIYFSYDVKMKEKGDIPEGYSVSREKKERFSLILESASTNQTSMYLCASILRDMMNIQYFGAGTRLSVL.

This clonotype appeared many times. J is TRBJ1-1 and V is TRBV27; D ambiguous. CDR1 and CDR2 from the germline V gene are MNHEY and SMNVEV (reference sequence). V lost 5 bases and J lost 2, with 15 bases in between. CDR3 size: 15 residues. CDR3: CASSPNYAYNTEAFF. CDR3 nucleotide sequence: TGTGCCAGCAGTCCGAACTACGCCTATAACACTGAAGCTTTCTTT.

The V call is TRBV7-9, the J call TRBJ2-7, with unresolved D. Germline values: CDR1 SEHNR, CDR2 FQNEAQ (reference sequence). CDR3 size: 13 residues. Trimming cost V 2 bases and J 9 bases, with 14 bases left between them. CDR3 coding DNA: TGTGCCAGCAGCTTATCTGGGCCCGACGGGCAGTACTTC. Its protein product is CASSLSGPDGQYF.

Ten or more counts support this clonotype. V gene TRBV6-2 or TRBV6-3 combines with J gene TRBJ2-1; D perhaps matches TRBD2 (6 bases). The germline V gene encodes CDR1 MNHEY and CDR2 SVGEGT. Trimming shortened V by 6 bases and J by 6 bases, and 18 bases separated the two germline ends. This CDR3 spans 15 amino acids. This chain's CDR3 is CASRPGRTDTNEQFF. The CDR3 DNA reads as TGTGCCAGCAGGCCGGGGAGGACCGATACCAATGAGCAGTTCTTC.

This clonotype was seen ten or more times. The chain is built from TRBV5-5 and TRBJ2-1; 7 bases are shared with TRBD1. Trimming cost V 6 bases and J 0 bases; bases outside gene matches: 6. The CDR3 runs 15 residues. Germline V CDR1 and CDR2: SGHKS, YYEKEE (reference sequence). The CDR3 region has the DNA TGTGCCAGCATCGAGGGACAGAGCTCCTACAATGAGCAGTTCTTC. Translating gives CASIEGQSSYNEQFF. The full variable domain, with the rest looked up from reference TRBV5-5 and TRBJ2-1, is DAGVTQSPTHLIKTRGQQVTLRCSPISGHKSVSWYQQVLGQGPQFIFQYYEKEERGRGNFPDRFSARQFPNYSSELNVNALLLGDSALYLCASIEGQSSYNEQFFGPGTRLTVL.

In this sample, this clonotype turned up many times. The V gene is TRBV28, the J gene TRBJ2-3; D is tentatively TRBD1 or TRBD2 (5 bases each). The CDR3 extends over 18 amino acids. The ends were cut back, 6 bases at V and 1 base at J, with 23 bases in the middle. The germline V gene encodes CDR1 MDHEN and CDR2 SYDVKM. CDR3 DNA: TGTGCCAGCAGCCTATCACCGGGACGGAGGATGGGCACAGATACGCAGTATTTT. Translated: CASSLSPGRRMGTDTQYF.

This clonotype showed up many times. V and J are TRBV30 and TRBJ2-5; no definite D call. The CDR3 is 13 amino acids. V gave up 0 bases and J gave up 8 bases, with 13 bases separating them. Germline V gene lookup returns CDR1 GTSNPN and CDR2 SVGIG (reference sequence). This chain's CDR3 is CAWSVSAVSTQYF. The CDR3 bases are TGTGCCTGGAGTGTGTCTGCAGTCAGTACCCAGTACTTC.

This clonotype was detected ten times or more. The chain joins TRBV25-1 to TRBJ1-4; D possibly corresponds to TRBD1 (6 bases). V was clipped by 0 bases and J by 5 bases, with 7 bases between them. This CDR3 spans 14 amino acids. Per the germline V gene, CDR1 is MGHDK and CDR2 is SYGVNS. CDR3 residues: CASSEYGTNEKLFF. The CDR3 DNA follows: TGTGCCAGCAGTGAATACGGGACAAATGAAAAACTGTTTTTT. Full variable domain (remainder filled in from reference TRBV25-1 and TRBJ1-4): EADIYQTPRYLVIGTGKKITLECSQTMGHDKMYWYQQDPGMELHLIHYSYGVNSTEKGDLSSESTVSRIRTEHFPLTLESARPSHTSQYLCASSEYGTNEKLFFGSGTQLSVL.

This clonotype appeared many times. The CDR3 reads CASSQGDRWTDTQYF. The CDR3 DNA sequence: TGTGCCAGCAGCCAAGGCGACAGGTGGACAGATACGCAGTATTTT. The chain combines TRBV3-1 with TRBJ2-3; the D gene is possibly TRBD1 (6 bases). V was shortened by 1 base and J by 3 bases, with 11 bases between the two germline ends. The CDR3 spans 15 residues. Germline V gene lookup returns CDR1 LGHDT and CDR2 YNNKEL (reference sequence).

The V and J genes are TRBV7-2 and TRBJ2-5, with 7 bases matching TRBD2. Germline CDR1 reads SGHTA; CDR2 reads FQGNSA. V gave up 1 base and J gave up 4 bases; unmatched junction bases: 9. This CDR3 is built from 16 residues. CDR3 amino acids: CASSLVASGRGETQYF. CDR3 nucleotides: TGTGCCAGCAGCTTAGTCGCTAGCGGCCGGGGAGAGACCCAGTACTTC.

This clonotype was picked up many times. The chain couples TRBV28 to TRBJ2-1; a weak D match, TRBD1 (6 bases). The length of the CDR3 is 15 residues. Per germline, CDR1 MDHEN and CDR2 SYDVKM. V was trimmed by 6 bases and J by 0 bases, leaving 12 bases between them. The CDR3 loop is CASREQGSSYNEQFF. In nucleotides, the CDR3 is TGTGCCAGCAGAGAACAGGGCAGCTCCTACAATGAGCAGTTCTTC. Filled out from reference TRBV28 and TRBJ2-1, the complete variable domain reads DVKVTQSSRYLVKRTGEKVFLECVQDMDHENMFWYRQDPGLGLRLIYFSYDVKMKEKGDIPEGYSVSREKKERFSLILESASTNQTSMYLCASREQGSSYNEQFFGPGTRLTVL.

This clonotype came up many times. V is TRBV20-1 and J is TRBJ2-7, with no clear D. Deletions cut 4 bases from V and 3 bases from J, with 13 bases between. CDR3 size: 13 residues. Germline V gives CDR1 DFQATT, CDR2 SNEGSKA (reference sequence). The CDR3: CSANPGWGYEQYF. The DNA of the CDR3 is TGCAGTGCTAACCCGGGTTGGGGCTACGAGCAGTACTTC.

This clonotype has a count of ten or more. The chain links TRBV4-1 to TRBJ1-1, with 9 positions matching TRBD1. With V trimmed by 10 bases and J by 5 bases, 2 bases remained unmatched. The CDR3 is made up of 11 amino acids. CDR1 and CDR2 from the germline V gene are MGHRA and YSYEKL. CDR3 nucleotide sequence: TGCGCCACACAGGGGGCTACTGAAGCTTTCTTT. It translates to CATQGATEAFF.

As regards this clonotype: A single base separates this from a much larger clone, so it may be a read error. The chain combines TRBV29-1 with TRBJ2-7; no definite D call. Germline V lookup: CDR1 SQVTM, CDR2 ANQGSEA. The CDR3 contains 13 residues. V was trimmed by 6 bases and J by 5 bases, leaving 17 bases between them. In DNA, the CDR3 is TGCAGCGTGGTTGGTGGGGATCTCAACGAGCAGTACTTC. Its translation is CSVVGGDLNEQYF.

This clonotype came up a few times. The chain links TRBV27 to TRBJ2-3; no clear D gene. The germline V gene encodes CDR1 MNHEY and CDR2 SMNVEV (reference sequence). The CDR3 loop spans 13 amino acids. V was clipped by 2 bases and J by 4 bases, with 7 bases between them. CDR3 region: CASSLTWADTQYF. The CDR3 nucleotides read TGTGCCAGCAGTTTAACGTGGGCAGATACGCAGTATTTT.

At least ten counts were recorded for this clonotype. CDR3 amino acids: CASSYASTGGYEQYF. The CDR3 region has the DNA TGTGCCAGCAGTTATGCCTCCACAGGGGGCTACGAGCAGTACTTC. The V and J genes are TRBV28 and TRBJ2-7; TRBD1 agrees at 8 bases. Per germline, CDR1 MDHEN and CDR2 SYDVKM. Trimming cost V 4 bases and J 3 bases; bases outside gene matches: 8. The CDR3 is 15 amino acids.